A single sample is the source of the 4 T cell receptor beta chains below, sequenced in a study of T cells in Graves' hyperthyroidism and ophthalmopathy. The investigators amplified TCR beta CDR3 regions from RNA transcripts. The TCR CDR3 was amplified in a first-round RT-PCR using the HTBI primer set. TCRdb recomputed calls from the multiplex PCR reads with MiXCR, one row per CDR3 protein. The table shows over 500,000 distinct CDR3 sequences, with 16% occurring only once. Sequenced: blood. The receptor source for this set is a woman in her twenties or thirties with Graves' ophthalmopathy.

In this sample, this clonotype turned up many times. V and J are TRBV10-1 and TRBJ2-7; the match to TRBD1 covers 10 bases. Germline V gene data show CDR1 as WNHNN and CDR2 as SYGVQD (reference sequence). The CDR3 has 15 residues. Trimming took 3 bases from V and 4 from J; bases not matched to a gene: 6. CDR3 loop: CASSDLDRGKYEQYF. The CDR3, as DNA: TGCGCCAGCAGTGACTTGGACAGGGGGAAGTACGAGCAGTACTTC.

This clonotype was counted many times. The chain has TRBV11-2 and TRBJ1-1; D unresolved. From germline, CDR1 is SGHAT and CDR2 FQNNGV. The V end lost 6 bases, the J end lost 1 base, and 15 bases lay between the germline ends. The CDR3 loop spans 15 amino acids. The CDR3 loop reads CASRPTLQKNTEAFF. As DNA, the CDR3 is TGTGCCAGCAGGCCTACCCTACAGAAGAACACTGAAGCTTTCTTT.

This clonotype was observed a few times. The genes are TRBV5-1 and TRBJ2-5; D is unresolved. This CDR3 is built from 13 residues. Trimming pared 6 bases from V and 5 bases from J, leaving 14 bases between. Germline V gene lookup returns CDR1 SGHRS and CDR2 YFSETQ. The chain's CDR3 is CASTSDGSETQYF. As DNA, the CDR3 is TGCGCCAGCACCTCGGACGGGTCGGAGACCCAGTACTTC.

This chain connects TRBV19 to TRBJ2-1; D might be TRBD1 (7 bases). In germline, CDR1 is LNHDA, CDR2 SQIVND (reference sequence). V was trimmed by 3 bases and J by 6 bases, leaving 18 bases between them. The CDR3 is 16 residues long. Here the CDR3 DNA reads TGTGCCAGTAGTATCCTCGGCCGGAGGGGGCCCAATGAGCAGTTCTTC. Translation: CASSILGRRGPNEQFF.